The source of this T cell receptor beta chain is a study of blood T cell repertoires in COVID-19. Turning to the study itself: Material from acute and convalescent COVID-19 was sourced from the United States, Italy and Spain. Sample material is recorded as cDNA or gDNA derived from T cells, B-cell-depleted T cells, or PBMCs.

J gave up 6 bases and V 6 bases, and 5 bases lay outside the gene matches. This CDR3 is built from 13 residues. In the original workflow: Amplification of reference gene primers provided the estimated nucleated cell counts. Repertoires were generated with immunoSEQ multiplex PCR, while TCRdb's copy carries only in-frame clones and drops some. V and J calls and clone size are as listed in that table; D and trimming were resolved from the DNA. The sample lists approximately 530,000 clones, 70% to 90% occurring once. Material for sequencing was peripheral blood. This sequence joins TRBV12-3 or TRBV12-4 and TRBJ1-5; 7 bases match TRBD1. This receptor was taken from a woman aged 50 to 60 with COVID-19, enrolled during active disease. In DNA form, the CDR3 reads TGTGCCAGCAGCACGACAGGGCCTCAGCCCCAGCATTTT. It yields the protein CASSTTGPQPQHF.